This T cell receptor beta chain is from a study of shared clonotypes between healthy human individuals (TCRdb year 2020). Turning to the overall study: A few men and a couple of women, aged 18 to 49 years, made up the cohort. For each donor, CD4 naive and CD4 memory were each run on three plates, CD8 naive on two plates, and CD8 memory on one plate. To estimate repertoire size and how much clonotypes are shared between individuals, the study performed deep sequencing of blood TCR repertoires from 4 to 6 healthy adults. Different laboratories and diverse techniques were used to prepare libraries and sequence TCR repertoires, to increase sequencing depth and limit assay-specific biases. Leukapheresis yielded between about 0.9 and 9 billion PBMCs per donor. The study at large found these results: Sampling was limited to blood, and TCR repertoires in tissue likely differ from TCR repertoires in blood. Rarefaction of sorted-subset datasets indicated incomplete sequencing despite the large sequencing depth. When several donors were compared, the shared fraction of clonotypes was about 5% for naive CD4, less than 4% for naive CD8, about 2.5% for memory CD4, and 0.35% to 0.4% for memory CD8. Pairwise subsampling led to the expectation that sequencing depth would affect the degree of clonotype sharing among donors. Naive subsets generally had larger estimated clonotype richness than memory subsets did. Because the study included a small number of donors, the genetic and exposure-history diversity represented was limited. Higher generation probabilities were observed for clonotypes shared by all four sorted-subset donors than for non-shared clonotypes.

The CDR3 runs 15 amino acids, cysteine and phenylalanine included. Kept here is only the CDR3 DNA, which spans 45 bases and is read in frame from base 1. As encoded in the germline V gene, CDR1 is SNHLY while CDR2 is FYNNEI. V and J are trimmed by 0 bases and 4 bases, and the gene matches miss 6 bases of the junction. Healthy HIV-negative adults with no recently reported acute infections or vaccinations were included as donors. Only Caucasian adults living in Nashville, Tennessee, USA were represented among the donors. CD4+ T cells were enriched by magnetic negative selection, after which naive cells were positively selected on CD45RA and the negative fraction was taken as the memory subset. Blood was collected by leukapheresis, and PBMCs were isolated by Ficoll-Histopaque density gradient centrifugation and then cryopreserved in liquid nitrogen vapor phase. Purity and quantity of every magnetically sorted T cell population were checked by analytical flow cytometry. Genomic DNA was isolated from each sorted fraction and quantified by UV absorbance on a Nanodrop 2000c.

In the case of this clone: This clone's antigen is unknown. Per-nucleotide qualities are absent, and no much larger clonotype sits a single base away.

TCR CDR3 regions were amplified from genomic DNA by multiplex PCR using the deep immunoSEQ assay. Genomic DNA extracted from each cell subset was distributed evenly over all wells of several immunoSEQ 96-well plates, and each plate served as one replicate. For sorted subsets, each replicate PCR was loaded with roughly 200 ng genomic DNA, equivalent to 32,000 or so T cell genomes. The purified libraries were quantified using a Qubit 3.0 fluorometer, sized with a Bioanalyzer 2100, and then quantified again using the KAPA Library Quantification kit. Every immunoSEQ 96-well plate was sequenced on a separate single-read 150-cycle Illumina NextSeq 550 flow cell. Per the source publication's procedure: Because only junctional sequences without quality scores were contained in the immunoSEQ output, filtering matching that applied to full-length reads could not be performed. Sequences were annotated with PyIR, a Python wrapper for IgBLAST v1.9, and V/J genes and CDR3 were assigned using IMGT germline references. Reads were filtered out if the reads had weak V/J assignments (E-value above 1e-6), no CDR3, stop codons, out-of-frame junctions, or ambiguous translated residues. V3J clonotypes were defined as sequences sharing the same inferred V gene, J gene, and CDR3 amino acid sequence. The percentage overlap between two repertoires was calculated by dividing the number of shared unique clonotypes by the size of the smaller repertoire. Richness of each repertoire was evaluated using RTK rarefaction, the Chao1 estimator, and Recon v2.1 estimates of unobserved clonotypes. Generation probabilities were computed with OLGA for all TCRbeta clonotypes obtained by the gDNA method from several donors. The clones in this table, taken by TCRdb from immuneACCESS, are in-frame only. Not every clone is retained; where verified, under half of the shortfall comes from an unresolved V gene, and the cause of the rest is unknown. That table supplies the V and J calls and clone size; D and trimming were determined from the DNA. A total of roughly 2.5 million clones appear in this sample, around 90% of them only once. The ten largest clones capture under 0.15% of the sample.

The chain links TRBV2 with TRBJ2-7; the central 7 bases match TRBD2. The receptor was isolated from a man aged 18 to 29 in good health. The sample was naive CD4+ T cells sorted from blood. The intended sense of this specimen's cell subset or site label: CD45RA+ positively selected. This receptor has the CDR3 CASSEARGGPYEQYF. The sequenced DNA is TGTGCCAGCAGTGAAGCGCGCGGGGGACCTTACGAGCAGTACTTC.